This T cell receptor (beta chain) was captured by sequencing in a study of blood T cell repertoires in COVID-19. Study-level background: Sites across the United States, Italy and Spain contributed samples from acute and convalescent COVID-19.

There are 15 residues in the CDR3. Unmatched junction bases numbered 4, after V lost 5 bases and J lost 4 bases. Germline V gene sequence: CDR1 LGHNT, CDR2 FRNRAP. The study recruited people aged about 18 to 89 years across more than 20 US areas. Clones were read by immunoSEQ multiplex PCR, and TCRdb kept only the in-frame ones, dropping some. The table lists around 250,000 clones, just under 90% of them singletons, with 0.87% in the top ten. This sequence originates from a man in his forties or fifties who had been exposed to COVID-19. Sequencing was done on a sample of PBMCs or T cells enriched from blood (not recorded which). The rearrangement links TRBV12-5 to TRBJ2-1; 11 nucleotides line up with TRBD2. The CDR3 DNA reads as TGTGCTAGTGGTCCTAGCGGGAGGCCATACAATGAGCAGTTCTTC. The encoded protein is CASGPSGRPYNEQFF. Full variable domain (rest looked up from reference TRBV12-5 and TRBJ2-1): DARVTQTPRHKVTEMGQEVTMRCQPILGHNTVFWYRQTMMQGLELLAYFRNRAPLDDSGMPKDRFSAEMPDATLATLKIQPSEPRDSAVYFCASGPSGRPYNEQFFGPGTRLTVL.